The present TCR beta chain was sequenced within a study of T cells in Graves' hyperthyroidism and ophthalmopathy. RNA transcripts yielded amplified TCR beta CDR3 regions. A first-round RT-PCR of the TCR CDR3 used the HTBI primer set. One entry per CDR3 protein, called by TCRdb with MiXCR from the multiplex PCR reads. The sample has 380,000 or so distinct CDR3 sequences, 15% to 20% seen once. The CDR3 runs to 15 residues. Germline CDR1 is KGHSH and CDR2 is LQKENI. V was clipped by 3 bases and J by 0 bases, with 9 bases between them. The sample comprised blood. The clonotype comes from a woman aged 18 to 35 with Graves' hyperthyroidism. The chain has TRBV18 and TRBJ1-5; D gene unclear. The CDR3 region has the DNA TGTGCCAGCTCACCTAACAGCTATAGCAATCAGCCCCAGCATTTT. Protein: CASSPNSYSNQPQHF.